The 32 T cell receptor beta chains reported below all come from one sample, sequenced in a study of T cell responses to AZD1222 COVID-19 vaccine. Assay used: immunoSEQ multiplex PCR; TCRdb lists only in-frame clones, some missing. The table includes about 150,000 clones, about 87% detected once. Sequencing was performed on peripheral blood, taken on day 0 of AZD1222 vaccination. Receptor source: an adult in good health.

This chain uses TRBV15 with TRBJ1-1; a weak D match, TRBD1 (5 bases). There are 17 residues in the CDR3. V lost 1 base to trimming and J lost 5 bases, with 20 bases between them. Germline loops: CDR1 LNHNV, CDR2 YYDKDF (reference sequence). The CDR3 coding sequence is TGTGCCACCAGCAGAGTCGGAACCCGCGGGGCGAAAACTGAAGCTTTCTTT. This codes for CATSRVGTRGAKTEAFF.

The chain is built from TRBV28 and TRBJ1-2; no definite D call. The germline CDR1 and CDR2 sequences are MDHEN and SYDVKM. The CDR3 runs to 11 residues. V shed 4 bases and J shed 8 bases, with 8 bases lying between them. The CDR3 loop reads CASSWTGGYTF. DNA for the CDR3: TGTGCCAGCAGTTGGACGGGAGGCTACACCTTC.

The rearrangement uses TRBV18 and TRBJ1-2; D is possibly TRBD1 (5 bases). Trimming removed 6 bases at V and 0 bases at J, with 8 bases between. Per germline, CDR1 KGHSH and CDR2 LQKENI. CDR3 size: 13 residues. The CDR3 bases are TGTGCCAGCTCCGCAGGGTCTAACTATGGCTACACCTTC. Protein product: CASSAGSNYGYTF.

The table lists this clone with a few counts. J is TRBJ1-1 and V is TRBV5-1; 7 bases match TRBD1. Germline V lookup: CDR1 SGHRS, CDR2 YFSETQ. The CDR3 has 14 amino acids. The V segment lost 5 bases and the J segment 0 bases; nucleotides outside the gene matches: 4. CDR3 nucleotides: TGCGCCAGCAGTCGGACAGGCATGAACACTGAAGCTTTCTTT. This codes for CASSRTGMNTEAFF.

The chain employs TRBV7-9 and TRBJ2-2; 10 nucleotides match TRBD2. The CDR3 contains 15 residues. V lost 2 bases and J lost 4; bases outside the gene matches: 1. The germline CDR1 and CDR2 sequences are SEHNR and FQNEAQ (reference sequence). CDR3 DNA sequence: TGTGCCAGCAGCTTACTAGCGGGGGTCACCGGGGAGCTGTTTTTT. Translation: CASSLLAGVTGELFF.

This CDR3 reads CASSQDWVGGSTEAFF. The CDR3 DNA reads TGCGCCAGCAGCCAAGATTGGGTAGGGGGGAGCACTGAAGCTTTCTTT. This sequence joins TRBV4-1 and TRBJ1-1, with a weak D call TRBD1 (6 bases). The germline gives CDR1 MGHRA, CDR2 YSYEKL. This CDR3 has 16 amino acids. Deletions cut 0 bases from V and 4 bases from J, with 15 bases between.

In this sample, this clone turned up a few times. The V and J genes are TRBV5-1 and TRBJ1-2; TRBD1 might be the D (6 bases). This CDR3 region has 13 residues. Germline V gene data show CDR1 as SGHRS and CDR2 as YFSETQ. The V and J ends lost 4 bases and 7 bases respectively, with 14 bases between them. CDR3 bases: TGCGCCAGCAGCCAGGACAGCGGGGGTGGCTACACCTTC. It encodes CASSQDSGGGYTF. Full variable domain (rest looked up from reference TRBV5-1 and TRBJ1-2): KAGVTQTPRYLIKTRGQQVTLSCSPISGHRSVSWYQQTPGQGLQFLFEYFSETQRNKGNFPGRFSGRQFSNSRSEMNVSTLELGDSALYLCASSQDSGGGYTFGSGTRLTVV.

The chain joins TRBV3-1 (or the pseudogene TRBV3-2) to TRBJ1-1; unclear D gene. Per germline, CDR1 LGHDT and CDR2 YNNKEL (reference sequence). V lost 3 bases and J lost 3, with 8 bases in between. The CDR3 extends over 13 amino acids. The DNA of the CDR3 is TGTGCCAGCAGCCAGGTCAAGTACACTGAAGCTTTCTTT. This translates into CASSQVKYTEAFF.

The rearrangement uses TRBV5-1 and TRBJ2-7; possible D gene TRBD1, 9 bases. Germline-derived CDR1 and CDR2 are SGHRS and YFSETQ. There are 15 residues in the CDR3. V lost 6 bases to trimming and J lost 2 bases, with 18 bases between them. The CDR3 here is CASTPAGDRAYEQYF. The CDR3, as DNA: TGCGCCAGCACCCCAGCGGGGGACAGGGCCTACGAGCAGTACTTC. The full variable domain, with the rest looked up from reference TRBV5-1 and TRBJ2-7, is KAGVTQTPRYLIKTRGQQVTLSCSPISGHRSVSWYQQTPGQGLQFLFEYFSETQRNKGNFPGRFSGRQFSNSRSEMNVSTLELGDSALYLCASTPAGDRAYEQYFGPGTRLTVT.

There are many counts of this clone. DNA of the CDR3: TGTGCCGTTCGGGATTCCTCTGGAAACACCATATATTTT. Protein product: CAVRDSSGNTIYF. The chain joins TRBV10-3 to TRBJ1-3; D gene unclear. The CDR3 runs to 13 residues. The germline V and J ends were trimmed by 11 bases and 0 bases, with 11 bases remaining between them. Looked up from germline, CDR1 is ENHRY and CDR2 is SYGVKD.

As regards this clone: The same CDR3 arises from other DNA sequences in this sample as well. CDR3 sequence (DNA): TGTGCCAGCAGCCAGGTGTCCTCCTATGGCTACACCTTC. This gives the protein CASSQVSSYGYTF. V usage is TRBV3-1 (or the pseudogene TRBV3-2) and J usage is TRBJ1-2; D gene uncertain. Trimming took off 3 bases at V and 4 bases at J, with 9 bases between the two ends. Germline CDR1 reads LGHDT; CDR2 reads YNNKEL (reference sequence). This CDR3 has 13 amino acids.

The chain has TRBV7-9 and TRBJ2-2; 7 bases align to TRBD2. The CDR3 is 15 amino acids. The germline V gene encodes CDR1 SEHNR and CDR2 FQNEAQ (reference sequence). V lost 6 bases and J lost 7; bases outside the gene matches: 11. CDR3 region: CASRRGDSQHGELFF. CDR3 DNA: TGTGCCAGCAGACGGGGGGATAGCCAACACGGGGAGCTGTTTTTT.

V is TRBV9 and J is TRBJ1-6; 7 bases map to TRBD1. The CDR3 spans 15 residues. V trimming: 2 bases; J trimming: 8 bases; junction bases outside the gene matches: 7. CDR1 is SGDLS and CDR2 is YYNGEE in the germline V gene. The CDR3 nucleotides are TGTGCCAGCAGCGTGAGACAGGGAACGGATTCACCCCTCCACTTT. It specifies CASSVRQGTDSPLHF.

The V gene is TRBV4-3, the J gene TRBJ1-4, with D possibly TRBD1 on 5 matching bases. From germline, CDR1 is LGHNA and CDR2 YSLEER. With 0 bases removed from V and 4 bases from J, the gap between germline ends came to 12 bases. The CDR3 has 16 residues. The CDR3 protein is CASSQEISQGNEKLFF. DNA for the CDR3: TGCGCCAGCAGCCAAGAGATCAGTCAGGGTAATGAAAAACTGTTTTTT.

CDR3 protein: CASRGLMGMNTEAFF. CDR3 nucleotide sequence: TGTGCCAGTCGCGGGCTAATGGGTATGAACACTGAAGCTTTCTTT. J is TRBJ1-1 and V is TRBV6-1; D ambiguous. V gave up 9 bases and J gave up 0 bases, with 17 bases separating them. Germline CDR1 reads MNHNS; CDR2 reads SASEGT. The CDR3 is 15 residues long.

The chain links TRBV27 to TRBJ1-6; D uncertain. Germline CDR1 is MNHEY and CDR2 is SMNVEV (reference sequence). The ends were cut back, 3 bases at V and 0 bases at J, with 9 bases in the middle. The CDR3 consists of 16 residues. The CDR3 DNA reads as TGTGCCAGCAGTTTCGAGAGGATCTCCTATAATTCACCCCTCCACTTT. It yields the protein CASSFERISYNSPLHF.

The CDR3 region is CASSQPGLVNEQFF. DNA for the CDR3: TGTGCCAGCAGCCAGCCGGGACTAGTCAATGAGCAGTTCTTC. V and J are TRBV14 and TRBJ2-1; 8 bases line up with TRBD2. Germline loops: CDR1 SGHDN, CDR2 FVKESK. There are 14 residues in the CDR3. V shed 3 bases, J shed 6 bases, and the junction held 4 bases outside the gene matches.

The chain joins TRBV11-2 to TRBJ1-2; TRBD1 is a possible D gene (5 bases). Germline CDR1 is SGHAT and CDR2 is FQNNGV. CDR3 size: 15 residues. The V and J ends lost 5 bases and 2 bases respectively, with 15 bases between them. The CDR3 nucleotides are TGTGCCAGCAGCCATATTAATGACAGAAACTATGGCTACACCTTC. Translated, it gives CASSHINDRNYGYTF.

The sample holds one count of this clone. The J gene is TRBJ1-2, the V gene TRBV9, with a tentative D call TRBD1 (6 bases). Germline CDR1 and CDR2: SGDLS and YYNGEE. V lost 2 bases and J 8 bases, leaving 10 bases between the germline ends. This CDR3 has 12 amino acids. CDR3 protein: CASSVNGGGYTF. In DNA form, the CDR3 reads TGTGCCAGCAGCGTGAATGGGGGCGGCTACACCTTC.

J is TRBJ1-4 and V is TRBV5-1, with a tentative D call TRBD1 (6 bases). Trimming took 4 bases from V and 0 from J, leaving 13 bases between them. This CDR3 is 16 amino acids long. Germline CDR1 and CDR2: SGHRS and YFSETQ. CDR3 sequence: CASSTGQIATNEKLFF. The CDR3, as DNA: TGCGCCAGCAGCACAGGACAGATTGCAACTAATGAAAAACTGTTTTTT.

The chain has TRBV19 and TRBJ1-5; D is perhaps TRBD1 (5 bases). The V and J ends lost 5 bases and 8 bases respectively, with 13 bases between them. The germline gives CDR1 LNHDA, CDR2 SQIVND (reference sequence). The CDR3 loop spans 13 amino acids. Here the CDR3 DNA reads TGTGCCAGTAGTGTCCGACAGATGGAGCCCCAGCATTTT. It is translated as CASSVRQMEPQHF. Full variable domain (outside the CDR3, taken from reference TRBV19 and TRBJ1-5): DGGITQSPKYLFRKEGQNVTLSCEQNLNHDAMYWYRQDPGQGLRLIYYSQIVNDFQKGDIAEGYSVSREKKESFPLTVTSAQKNPTAFYLCASSVRQMEPQHFGDGTRLSIL.

This clone was counted between two and nine times. This chain uses TRBV2 with TRBJ1-1, with a possible D match to TRBD1 (6 bases). Germline CDR1 is SNHLY and CDR2 is FYNNEI. There are 14 residues in the CDR3. Trimming left V 5 bases short and J 3 bases short, with 13 bases between. CDR3 in DNA: TGTGCCAGCAGTAAAGGGGACATTTACACTGAAGCTTTCTTT. Its protein is CASSKGDIYTEAFF.

The genes are TRBV7-2 and TRBJ2-3; D might be TRBD2 (6 bases). The CDR3 covers 12 residues. Germline CDR1 SGHTA, CDR2 FQGNSA. The germline V and J ends were trimmed by 4 bases and 11 bases, with 13 bases remaining between them. The CDR3 sequence is CASSSRLGLQYF. DNA of the CDR3: TGTGCCAGCAGCTCTCGACTAGGGTTGCAGTATTTT.

The chain uses TRBV19 and TRBJ2-2, with 9 nucleotides matching TRBD1. Germline CDR1 is LNHDA and CDR2 is SQIVND (reference sequence). V lost 3 bases to trimming and J lost 4 bases; unmatched junction nucleotides: 9. This CDR3 contains 17 residues. This CDR3 is CASSMSDRGVGTGELFF. The DNA of the CDR3 is TGTGCCAGTAGTATGTCGGACAGGGGAGTAGGCACCGGGGAGCTGTTTTTT.

The J gene is TRBJ2-7, the V gene TRBV28; 9 nucleotides match TRBD1. V was clipped by 8 bases and J by 5 bases; unmatched bases: 13. This CDR3 has 15 amino acids. CDR1 and CDR2 from the germline V gene are MDHEN and SYDVKM. This CDR3 reads CASALRTGGLNEQYF. The CDR3 DNA is TGTGCCAGCGCGCTCCGTACAGGGGGCCTCAACGAGCAGTACTTC.

The chain uses TRBV19 and TRBJ1-3; D gene unclear. Germline V gene data show CDR1 as LNHDA and CDR2 as SQIVND (reference sequence). V was trimmed by 5 bases and J by 1 base, leaving 12 bases between them. This CDR3 region has 15 residues. The CDR3 spells CASSHGPRSGNTIYF. The CDR3 DNA follows: TGTGCCAGTAGTCACGGGCCCCGGTCTGGAAACACCATATATTTT.

This rearrangement joins TRBV11-3 to TRBJ1-4; weak D call: TRBD1 (6 bases). The V and J ends lost 1 base and 5 bases respectively, with 14 bases between them. From germline, CDR1 is SGHNT and CDR2 YENEEA. The CDR3 totals 16 residues. Written as DNA, the CDR3 is TGTGCCAGCAGCTTAGGGGGGGCAGCCGGAAATGAAAAACTGTTTTTT. This translates into CASSLGGAAGNEKLFF.

As for this clone: A junction boundary mismatches the germline segment, possibly from a read error. Here the CDR3 reads CASSPHVRASPDF. CDR3 nucleotide sequence: TGTGCCAGCAGCCCCCATGTGAGGGCAAGCCCCGATTTT. V and J are TRBV7-9 and TRBJ1-3; D is ambiguous. CDR3 length equals 13 residues. Germline CDR1 SEHNR, CDR2 FQNEAQ (reference sequence). Supplemented by reference TRBV7-9 and TRBJ1-3, the full variable domain reads DTGVSQNPRHKITKRGQNVTFRCDPISEHNRLYWYRQTLGQGPEFLTYFQNEAQLEKSRLLSDRFSAERPKGSFSTLEIQRTEQGDSAMYLCASSPHVRASPDFGEGSWLTVV.

The rearrangement joins TRBV19 to TRBJ1-2; no clear D gene. V lost 7 bases, J lost 0 bases, and 15 bases lay in between. This CDR3 comprises 15 residues. The germline gives CDR1 LNHDA, CDR2 SQIVND (reference sequence). DNA for the CDR3: TGTGCCAGTAAAAGTCCGGCAGCAACTAACTATGGCTACACCTTC. Protein product: CASKSPAATNYGYTF. Full variable domain (missing parts from reference TRBV19 and TRBJ1-2): DGGITQSPKYLFRKEGQNVTLSCEQNLNHDAMYWYRQDPGQGLRLIYYSQIVNDFQKGDIAEGYSVSREKKESFPLTVTSAQKNPTAFYLCASKSPAATNYGYTFGSGTRLTVV.

The rearrangement uses TRBV28 and TRBJ1-5, with a weak D call TRBD1 (5 bases). The CDR3 runs 13 residues. The germline V gene has CDR1 MDHEN and CDR2 SYDVKM. V lost 5 bases and J 6 bases, leaving 11 bases between the germline ends. Here the CDR3 reads CASSQGESQPQHF. In DNA form, the CDR3 reads TGTGCCAGCAGTCAGGGCGAGAGTCAGCCCCAGCATTTT.

The genes are TRBV5-1 and TRBJ1-2; 10 nucleotides align to TRBD1. CDR1 is SGHRS and CDR2 is YFSETQ in the germline V gene. Losses at the gene ends were 0 bases for V and 4 bases for J; bases not matched to a gene: 9. This CDR3 has 17 amino acids. The CDR3 loop reads CASSLGSGTGVSYGYTF. The CDR3 DNA follows: TGCGCCAGCAGCTTGGGGTCCGGGACAGGGGTATCCTATGGCTACACCTTC.

A note on this clone: One junction end does not reproduce the germline sequence, and a read error may be involved. The CDR3 spells CASGHPPTDTQYF. In nucleotides, the CDR3 is TGTGCCAGCGGCCATCCTCCCACAGATACGCAGTATTTT. The chain combines TRBV3-1 (or the pseudogene TRBV3-2) with TRBJ2-3, with unresolved D. The CDR3 length is 13 residues. Looked up from germline, CDR1 is LGHDT and CDR2 is YNNKEL (reference sequence).